This T cell receptor (beta chain) originates from a study of shared clonotypes between healthy human individuals. Study-wide findings and caveats: Naive subsets generally had larger estimated richness than memory subsets.

CDR1 is SNHLY and CDR2 is FYNNEI in the germline V gene. The CDR3 length is 14 residues. Deletions cut 3 bases from V and 0 bases from J, with 9 bases between. Comments on this clone: Its antigen is unidentified.

Donors had no recently reported acute infections or vaccinations and were HIV-negative. When replicate PCRs were run on sorted subsets, they used approximately 0.2 ug DNA, some 29,000 T cell genomes. Generated by immunoSEQ multiplex PCR, the TCRdb table keeps only in-frame clones and is missing some. The sample yields roughly 1.5 million clones, 95% to 99% seen once. The chain carries TRBV2 and TRBJ2-7, with D unclear. The sequencing input was naive CD4+ T cells sorted from blood. Subset noted: CD45RA+ positively selected. The TCR originated in a man aged 30-40 years in good health. CDR3 protein: CASSDEYSSYEQYF. For the CDR3, the DNA is TGTGCCAGCAGTGACGAGTACAGCTCCTACGAGCAGTACTTC. Complete variable domain (other parts from reference TRBV2 and TRBJ2-7): EPEVTQTPSHQVTQMGQEVILRCVPISNHLYFYWYRQILGQKVEFLVSFYNNEISEKSEIFDDQFSVERPDGSNFTLKIRSTKLEDSAMYFCASSDEYSSYEQYFGPGTRLTVT.